Listed below are T cell receptor beta chains from one sample, sequenced in a study of T cell repertoires in cytomegalovirus infection. No antigen has been identified for these receptors. Each CDR3 protein is one row after TCRdb ran MiXCR on the reads. The sample shows about 330,000 distinct CDR3 sequences, about 32% of them seen only once. Sequenced here: cultured PBMCs, sampled from culture after CMV antigen stimulation. All receptors derive from a human donor in good health (CMV status not recorded). Some clones in this sample may be carry-over from other donors' samples. CDR3s include the opening cysteine and the closing phenylalanine or tryptophan. Fields, in order: D gene, clone size, J gene, V gene, CDR3 protein, CDR3 DNA. The D gene is left open where the match is weak. The size entry is marked missing in some rows and otherwise reads once, few, many or a size class.

TRBD2 | . | TRBJ2-1 | TRBV10-3 | CATSGGANEQFF | TGTGCCACCTCCGGGGGGGCCAATGAGCAGTTCTTC
. | . | TRBJ2-1 | TRBV7-4 | CASSLDVRYNEQFF | TGTGCCAGCAGCTTAGATGTTCGGTACAATGAGCAGTTCTTC
. | few | TRBJ2-1 | TRBV11-2 | CASSLVSSALHNEQFF | TGTGCCAGCAGCTTAGTTAGTAGCGCACTCCACAATGAGCAGTTCTTC
. | few | TRBJ1-2 | TRBV7-9 | CASSPLHGYTF | TGTGCCAGCAGCCCTCTTCATGGCTACACCTTC
. | . | TRBJ2-4 | TRBV28 | CASSLAGSKNIQYF | TGTGCCAGCAGTTTGGCAGGATCCAAAAACATTCAGTACTTC
. | . | TRBJ1-2 | TRBV11-2 | CASSSPRQARYGYTF | TGTGCCAGCAGCTCCCCCCGACAGGCCCGCTATGGCTACACCTTC
. | few | TRBJ1-2 | TRBV7-9 | CASSSNGFYGYTF | TGTGCCAGCAGCTCAAACGGCTTCTATGGCTACACCTTC
. | . | TRBJ1-6 | TRBV15 | CATSRDPRGGSPLHF | TGTGCCACCAGCAGAGATCCCAGGGGAGGGTCACCCCTCCACTTT
. | many | TRBJ2-1 | TRBV7-8 | CASSLRGASYNEQFF | TGTGCCAGCAGCTTACGAGGCGCGTCCTACAATGAGCAGTTCTTC
. | few | TRBJ2-7 | TRBV27 | CASRMAMAGYEQYF | TGTGCCAGCAGGATGGCCATGGCGGGCTACGAGCAGTACTTC
. | . | TRBJ2-1 | TRBV29-1 | CSAMDDSGPSYNEQFF | TGCAGCGCGATGGATGATAGCGGTCCTTCCTACAATGAGCAGTTCTTC
. | . | TRBJ2-2 | TRBV7-8 | CASSLRVSGELFF | TGTGCCAGCAGCTTACGGGTTTCCGGGGAGCTGTTTTTT
TRBD1 | . | TRBJ2-1 | TRBV6-2/TRBV6-3 | CASGPGDRVGEQFF | TGTGCCAGCGGACCCGGGGACAGGGTGGGCGAGCAGTTCTTC
TRBD1 | . | TRBJ1-5 | TRBV7-2 | CASSWDRGSNQPQHF | TGTGCCAGCAGCTGGGACAGGGGGAGCAATCAGCCCCAGCATTTT
TRBD2 | . | TRBJ2-5 | TRBV6-6 | CASSGLADQETQYF | TGTGCCAGCAGTGGACTAGCGGATCAAGAGACCCAGTACTTC
. | . | TRBJ2-1 | TRBV19 | CASSIAASNEQFF | TGTGCCAGTAGTATAGCCGCGTCCAATGAGCAGTTCTTC
TRBD2 | few | TRBJ2-3 | TRBV7-6 | CASSSGLAGYSDTQYF | TGTGCCAGCAGCTCCGGACTAGCGGGTTACTCGGATACGCAGTATTTT